This T cell receptor beta chain emerged from a study of blood T cells in healthy people across ages. Whole-study results and caveats: Fewer expanded clones and more diversity marked long-lived versus aged donors.

Alongside a J-beta primer mix, a sample-barcoded 5' primer served in a second PCR lasting about 7 to 12 cycles. One entry per CDR3 protein results from TCRdb running MiXCR on the 5' RACE reads. The table has fewer than 1,200,000 distinct CDR3 sequences, 20% to 25% seen once. Each donor was a healthy Caucasian individual from Russia, aged roughly 6 to 100. Points on this clonotype: Its target is not known.

These data were also reused for a study on T cells of mothers and their children.

This TCR was sampled from a girl aged 2 to 10 in good health. The sequenced material came from blood.

The CDR3 DNA sequence: TGTGCCAGCAGGGCCCAGCGGGAGATAACGTACGAGCAGTACTTC. Its translation is CASRAQREITYEQYF. The chain couples TRBV28 to TRBJ2-5; 8 bases fit TRBD2. TRBJ2-7 explains the end of the DNA better; the J call may be wrong. The V gene's germline CDR1 is MDHEN and CDR2 SYDVKM. The CDR3 runs 15 residues.